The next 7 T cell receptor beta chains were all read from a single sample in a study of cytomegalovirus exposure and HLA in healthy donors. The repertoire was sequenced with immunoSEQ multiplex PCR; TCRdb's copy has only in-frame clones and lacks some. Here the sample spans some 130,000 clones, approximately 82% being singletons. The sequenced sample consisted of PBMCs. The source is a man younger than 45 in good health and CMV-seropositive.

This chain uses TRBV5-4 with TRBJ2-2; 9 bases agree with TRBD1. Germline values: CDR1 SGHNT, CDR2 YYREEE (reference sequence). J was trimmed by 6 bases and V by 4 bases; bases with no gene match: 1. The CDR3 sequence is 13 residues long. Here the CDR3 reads CASSRQGAGELFF. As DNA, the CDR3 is TGTGCCAGCAGCCGACAGGGGGCCGGGGAGCTGTTTTTT. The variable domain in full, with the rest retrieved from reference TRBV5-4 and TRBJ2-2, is ETGVTQSPTHLIKTRGQQVTLRCSSQSGHNTVSWYQQALGQGPQFIFQYYREEENGRGNFPPRFSGLQFPNYSSELNVNALELDDSALYLCASSRQGAGELFFGEGSRLTVL.

CDR3 coding DNA: TGTGCCAGCAGCTTAGATAGAACTAGCGGAGAGACCCAGTACTTC. This gives the protein CASSLDRTSGETQYF. The chain links TRBV11-3 to TRBJ2-5; 8 bases line up with TRBD2. The CDR3 covers 15 residues. The germline V gene encodes CDR1 SGHNT and CDR2 YENEEA. V lost 0 bases, J lost 4 bases, and 4 bases stayed unmatched.

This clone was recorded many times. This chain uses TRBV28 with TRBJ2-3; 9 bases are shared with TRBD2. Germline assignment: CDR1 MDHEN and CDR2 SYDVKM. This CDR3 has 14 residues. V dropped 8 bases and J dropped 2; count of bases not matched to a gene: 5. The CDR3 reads CASHKRGDTDTQYF. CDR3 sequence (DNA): TGTGCCAGCCACAAGCGGGGGGACACAGATACGCAGTATTTT.

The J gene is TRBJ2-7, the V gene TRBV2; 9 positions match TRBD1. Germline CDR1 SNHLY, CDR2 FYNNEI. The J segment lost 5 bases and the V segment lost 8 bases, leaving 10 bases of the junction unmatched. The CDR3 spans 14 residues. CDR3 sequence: CASWTGTGRNEQYF. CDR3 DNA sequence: TGTGCCAGCTGGACCGGGACAGGGAGGAACGAGCAGTACTTC.

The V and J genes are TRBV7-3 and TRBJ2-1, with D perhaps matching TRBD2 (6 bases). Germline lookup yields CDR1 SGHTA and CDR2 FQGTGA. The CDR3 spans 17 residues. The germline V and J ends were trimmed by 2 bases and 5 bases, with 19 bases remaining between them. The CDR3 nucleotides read TGTGCCAGCAGCTTAGGAACCAGGGCTAGCGATGACAATGAGCAGTTCTTC. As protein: CASSLGTRASDDNEQFF.

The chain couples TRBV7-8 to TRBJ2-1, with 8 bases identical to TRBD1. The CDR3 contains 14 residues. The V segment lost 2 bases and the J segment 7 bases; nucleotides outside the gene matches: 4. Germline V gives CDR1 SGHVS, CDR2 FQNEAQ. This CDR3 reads CASSLRTGLNEQFF. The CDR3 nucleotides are TGTGCCAGCAGCTTAAGGACAGGGCTGAATGAGCAGTTCTTC.

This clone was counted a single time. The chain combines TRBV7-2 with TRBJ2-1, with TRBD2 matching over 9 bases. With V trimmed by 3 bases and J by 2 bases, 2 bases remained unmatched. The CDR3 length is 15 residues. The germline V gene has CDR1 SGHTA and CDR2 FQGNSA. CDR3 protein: CASSLGGGAYNEQFF. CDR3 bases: TGTGCCAGCAGCTTGGGCGGGGGGGCCTACAATGAGCAGTTCTTC.